Presented here are 21 T cell receptor beta chains from one specimen sequenced in a study of PD-1 blockade in classical Hodgkin lymphoma. Brentuximab vedotin exposure varied among the patients, all of whom had relapsed after autologous stem cell transplantation. Sequencing was performed with immunoSEQ multiplex PCR; in TCRdb, only in-frame clones are kept and a portion is missing. This table holds roughly 11,000 clones, 70% to 85% found once. Sequenced here: peripheral blood mononuclear cells (PBMCs), sampled before the second cycle of nivolumab. Every receptor here comes from a human donor with classical Hodgkin lymphoma.

This clone has only one observation. This chain links TRBV4-1 with TRBJ2-5; D possibly corresponds to TRBD1 (6 bases). The CDR3 loop spans 16 amino acids. Per germline, CDR1 MGHRA and CDR2 YSYEKL. Trimming took off 1 base at V and 2 bases at J, with 14 bases between the two ends. CDR3 residues: CASSQVPGHQQETQYF. In nucleotides, the CDR3 is TGCGCCAGCAGCCAAGTCCCGGGACACCAGCAAGAGACCCAGTACTTC.

V and J are TRBV5-1 and TRBJ2-2; 7 nucleotides align to TRBD2. The CDR3 is 20 residues long. Unmatched junction bases numbered 18, after V lost 1 base and J lost 3 bases. From germline, CDR1 is SGHRS and CDR2 YFSETQ. The CDR3 DNA follows: TGCGCCAGCAGCTTGAAGCCTTTTGGAGCGGGGACCACCCACACCGGGGAGCTGTTTTTT. It is translated as CASSLKPFGAGTTHTGELFF.

The chain links TRBV13 to TRBJ1-3; D is unclear. Trimming took 4 bases from V and 0 from J, leaving 16 bases between them. The CDR3 runs to 17 residues. Germline CDR1 PRHDT, CDR2 FYEKMQ (reference sequence). The CDR3 nucleotides read TGTGCCAGCAGCTCGGAAATTTACAGCGCCTCTGGAAACACCATATATTTT. It yields the protein CASSSEIYSASGNTIYF.

V and J are TRBV7-2 and TRBJ2-3; D call uncertain. CDR3 length: 15 amino acids. Germline lookup yields CDR1 SGHTA and CDR2 FQGNSA. V was cut by 0 bases and J by 5 bases, with 12 bases left in between. The CDR3 nucleotides read TGTGCCAGCAGCTTAGCTGTAGCCCTAGAAGATACGCAGTATTTT. Amino acid sequence: CASSLAVALEDTQYF. The whole variable domain, remainder taken from reference TRBV7-2 and TRBJ2-3, is GAGVSQSPSNKVTEKGKDVELRCDPISGHTALYWYRQSLGQGLEFLIYFQGNSAPDKSGLPSDRFSAERTGGSVSTLTIQRTQQEDSAVYLCASSLAVALEDTQYFGPGTRLTVL.

The rearrangement joins TRBV20-1 to TRBJ1-4; D not certain. Germline loops: CDR1 DFQATT, CDR2 SNEGSKA (reference sequence). The CDR3 loop spans 11 amino acids. Trimming shortened V by 1 base and J by 7 bases, and 4 bases separated the two germline ends. CDR3 sequence reads: CSARVGEKLFF. In nucleotides, the CDR3 is TGCAGTGCTAGAGTTGGTGAAAAACTGTTTTTT.

J is TRBJ2-5 and V is TRBV29-1; D unclear. Trimming shortened V by 3 bases and J by 4 bases, and 3 bases separated the two germline ends. Per the germline V gene, CDR1 is SQVTM and CDR2 is ANQGSEA. This CDR3 contains 10 residues. The CDR3 region is CSVEVETQYF. The CDR3 nucleotides read TGCAGCGTTGAGGTAGAGACCCAGTACTTC.

The chain links TRBV2 to TRBJ2-2, with 7 bases lining up with TRBD1. The CDR3 is made up of 16 amino acids. CDR1 is SNHLY, CDR2 FYNNEI, per germline. With V trimmed by 8 bases and J by 3 bases, 12 bases remained unmatched. The DNA of the CDR3 is TGTGCCAGCCAACGAGAGGGGACAGACTACACCGGGGAGCTGTTTTTT. Protein: CASQREGTDYTGELFF.

This chain connects TRBV7-2 to TRBJ2-4, with D possibly TRBD1 on 5 matching bases. CDR3 size: 15 residues. The germline V gene encodes CDR1 SGHTA and CDR2 FQGNSA. V lost 0 bases and J lost 2, with 8 bases in between. The CDR3 region has the DNA TGTGCCAGCAGCTTAGCAAGGGGAACCAAAAACATTCAGTACTTC. Translation gives CASSLARGTKNIQYF.

The chain couples TRBV7-2 to TRBJ1-2; no clear D. This CDR3 has 9 amino acids. The germline V and J ends were trimmed by 5 bases and 8 bases, with 3 bases remaining between them. Per the germline V gene, CDR1 is SGHTA and CDR2 is FQGNSA. In DNA form, the CDR3 reads TGTGCCAGCAGCCCGGGCTACACCTTC. It is translated as CASSPGYTF. The complete variable domain, with remaining parts taken from reference TRBV7-2 and TRBJ1-2, reads GAGVSQSPSNKVTEKGKDVELRCDPISGHTALYWYRQSLGQGLEFLIYFQGNSAPDKSGLPSDRFSAERTGGSVSTLTIQRTQQEDSAVYLCASSPGYTFGSGTRLTVV.

V gene TRBV18 combines with J gene TRBJ2-1, with a weak D call TRBD2 (5 bases). CDR3 length: 15 residues. V was clipped by 3 bases and J by 3 bases, with 12 bases between them. Germline values: CDR1 KGHSH, CDR2 LQKENI. CDR3 coding DNA: TGTGCCAGCTCACCCCAGGACTCCTACTACAATGAGCAGTTCTTC. The encoded protein is CASSPQDSYYNEQFF.

The rearrangement uses TRBV4-2 and TRBJ2-7; TRBD1 matches 8 bases. Germline values: CDR1 LGHNA, CDR2 YNFKEQ. J was trimmed by 0 bases and V by 4 bases; bases with no gene match: 8. This CDR3 is built from 16 residues. CDR3 in DNA: TGTGCCAGCAGCCGGAAAGGACAGGGTTACTCCTACGAGCAGTACTTC. It is translated as CASSRKGQGYSYEQYF.

This chain uses TRBV28 with TRBJ2-1, with 15 bases matching TRBD2. Unmatched junction bases numbered 7, after V lost 6 bases and J lost 10 bases. This CDR3 is built from 15 residues. Germline values: CDR1 MDHEN, CDR2 SYDVKM. CDR3 sequence: CASSLTGTSGGEQFF. CDR3 nucleotides: TGTGCCAGCAGCCTAACCGGGACTAGCGGGGGGGAGCAGTTCTTC. Supplemented by reference TRBV28 and TRBJ2-1, the full variable domain reads DVKVTQSSRYLVKRTGEKVFLECVQDMDHENMFWYRQDPGLGLRLIYFSYDVKMKEKGDIPEGYSVSREKKERFSLILESASTNQTSMYLCASSLTGTSGGEQFFGPGTRLTVL.

The rearrangement links TRBV5-8 to TRBJ1-2; a possible D gene is TRBD1 (6 bases). The germline gives CDR1 SGHTS, CDR2 YDEGEE. V was cut by 3 bases and J by 7 bases, with 13 bases left in between. CDR3 length equals 13 residues. Here the CDR3 reads CASSSGVYSGYTF. Written as DNA, the CDR3 is TGTGCCAGCAGCTCAGGGGTGTATTCTGGCTACACCTTC.

This chain uses TRBV28 with TRBJ1-2, with D tentatively TRBD1 (5 bases). V was pared by 6 bases and J by 3 bases, with 17 bases between. This CDR3 spans 15 amino acids. Germline loops: CDR1 MDHEN, CDR2 SYDVKM. CDR3 DNA sequence: TGTGCCAGCAGCGACCCGACAGAGAGGTACTATGGCTACACCTTC. Translating gives CASSDPTERYYGYTF.

V and J are TRBV11-2 and TRBJ1-2; TRBD1 agrees at 9 bases. Germline-derived CDR1 and CDR2 are SGHAT and FQNNGV. The junction had 11 bases not matched to a gene; V was cut back by 5 bases and J by 7 bases. The CDR3 sequence is 15 residues long. The CDR3 loop is CASSQAFRDRVGYTF. DNA of the CDR3: TGTGCCAGCAGCCAGGCTTTCCGGGACAGGGTTGGCTACACCTTC.

The CDR3 region is CARSLGGPSTDTQYF. The CDR3 region has the DNA TGTGCCAGAAGCTTGGGGGGGCCTAGCACAGATACGCAGTATTTT. This chain uses TRBV5-3 with TRBJ2-3, with D maybe TRBD1 (6 bases). TRBV5-3 is treated as an ORF (open reading frame) with a function not yet certain. The ends were cut back, 0 bases at V and 0 bases at J, with 8 bases in the middle. This CDR3 comprises 15 residues.

This sequence joins TRBV6-1 and TRBJ1-1; weak D call: TRBD1 (5 bases). In germline, CDR1 is MNHNS, CDR2 SASEGT. V was pared by 2 bases and J by 5 bases, with 12 bases between. The CDR3 has 14 residues. CDR3 amino acids: CASSELRVKTEAFF. The CDR3 nucleotides read TGTGCCAGCAGTGAACTCAGGGTTAAAACTGAAGCTTTCTTT.

CDR3 amino acids: CASSEYGALAGEGRGHEQFF. The DNA for the CDR3 is TGTGCCAGCAGTGAATACGGAGCTCTAGCGGGAGAGGGTCGAGGCCATGAGCAGTTCTTC. The rearrangement uses TRBV2 and TRBJ2-1; TRBD2 agrees at 10 bases. Trimming at V came to 2 bases and at J to 8 bases, leaving 21 bases not matched to a gene. Germline V gene lookup returns CDR1 SNHLY and CDR2 FYNNEI. The CDR3 sequence is 20 residues long.

This clone was recorded only once. The rearrangement links TRBV4-1 to TRBJ1-5; D remains ambiguous. The V gene's germline CDR1 is MGHRA and CDR2 YSYEKL. The CDR3 totals 15 residues. Trimming shortened V by 0 bases and J by 9 bases, and 15 bases separated the two germline ends. CDR3 in DNA: TGCGCCAGCAGCCAAGATGTTCAGGCGTTTTTGCCCCAGCATTTT. It encodes CASSQDVQAFLPQHF.

The V and J genes are TRBV19 and TRBJ2-4, with D hard to call. The germline CDR1 and CDR2 sequences are LNHDA and SQIVND (reference sequence). V was pared by 4 bases and J by 5 bases, with 9 bases between. The CDR3 is 13 amino acids. CDR3 amino acids: CASSTPEQNIQYF. In DNA, the CDR3 is TGTGCCAGTAGTACCCCGGAACAAAACATTCAGTACTTC.

Details on this clone: Relative to the germline gene, one junction end is altered; a read error may explain this. The chain joins TRBV9 to TRBJ2-7; D uncertain. The CDR3 has 12 amino acids. CDR1 is SGDLS and CDR2 is YYNGEE in the germline V gene. CDR3 amino acids: CASSVDSDEQYF. CDR3 DNA: TGTGCCAGCAGCGTAGACTCCGACGAGCAGTACTTC.